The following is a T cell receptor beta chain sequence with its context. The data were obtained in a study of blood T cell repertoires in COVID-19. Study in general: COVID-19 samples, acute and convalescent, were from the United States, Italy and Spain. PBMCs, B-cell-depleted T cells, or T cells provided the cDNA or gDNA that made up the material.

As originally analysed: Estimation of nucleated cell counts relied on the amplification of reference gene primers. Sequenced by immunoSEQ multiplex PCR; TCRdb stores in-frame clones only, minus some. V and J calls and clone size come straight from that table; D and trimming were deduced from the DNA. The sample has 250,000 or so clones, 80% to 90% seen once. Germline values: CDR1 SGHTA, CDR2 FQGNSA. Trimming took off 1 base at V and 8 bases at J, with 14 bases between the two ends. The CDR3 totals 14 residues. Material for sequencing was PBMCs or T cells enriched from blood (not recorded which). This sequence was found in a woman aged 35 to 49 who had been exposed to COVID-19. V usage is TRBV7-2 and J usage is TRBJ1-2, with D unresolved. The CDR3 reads CASSLVSGEGGYTF. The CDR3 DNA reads TGTGCCAGCAGCTTAGTTTCCGGTGAGGGCGGCTACACCTTC.